A single sample is the source of the 9 T cell receptor beta chains below, sequenced in a study of blood T cell repertoires in COVID-19. Libraries were prepared by immunoSEQ multiplex PCR; TCRdb keeps only in-frame clonotypes and omits some of them. The table records 200,000 to 250,000 clones, 84% of them present only once. Sequencing used peripheral blood. These receptors all come from a man between 50 and 59 years old with active or convalescent COVID-19.

This chain links TRBV27 with TRBJ1-5, with D uncertain. This CDR3 is 14 amino acids long. Per germline, CDR1 MNHEY and CDR2 SMNVEV (reference sequence). Trimming shortened V by 5 bases and J by 6 bases, and 14 bases separated the two germline ends. The CDR3 is CASSKEDLFQPQHF. The DNA of the CDR3 is TGTGCCAGCAGTAAGGAAGACTTATTTCAGCCCCAGCATTTT.

The V call is TRBV19, the J call TRBJ1-6; no firm D call. Looked up from germline, CDR1 is LNHDA and CDR2 is SQIVND (reference sequence). Trimming cost V 2 bases and J 7 bases, with 12 bases left between them. The CDR3 is 15 amino acids. In DNA form, the CDR3 reads TGTGCCAGTAGTATAACACTTTTCGGGAATTCACCCCTCCACTTT. This encodes CASSITLFGNSPLHF.

The chain joins TRBV27 to TRBJ1-5, with D unclear. V was trimmed by 10 bases and J by 0 bases, leaving 7 bases between them. Germline CDR1 MNHEY, CDR2 SMNVEV (reference sequence). CDR3 size: 12 residues. The CDR3 is CATGDSNQPQHF. The CDR3 DNA follows: TGTGCCACCGGGGATAGCAATCAGCCCCAGCATTTT.

The chain combines TRBV3-1 (or the pseudogene TRBV3-2) with TRBJ1-1; no clear D. Trimming left V 4 bases short and J 4 bases short, with 10 bases between. This CDR3 has 13 amino acids. CDR1 is LGHDT and CDR2 is YNNKEL in the germline V gene (reference sequence). CDR3 sequence reads: CASSPRASTEAFF. The DNA of the CDR3 is TGTGCCAGCAGCCCCCGAGCGAGCACTGAAGCTTTCTTT.

This clone has more than one count but fewer than ten. The CDR3 spells CASSVRTGEAYGYTF. CDR3 nucleotide sequence: TGCGCCAGCAGCGTAAGGACAGGGGAGGCCTATGGCTACACCTTC. This rearrangement joins TRBV4-1 to TRBJ1-2, with 9 bases aligning to TRBD1. Germline V lookup: CDR1 MGHRA, CDR2 YSYEKL. With V trimmed by 5 bases and J by 4 bases, 8 bases remained unmatched. CDR3 length: 15 residues.

This chain joins TRBV28 and TRBJ2-7, with D tentatively TRBD2 (7 bases). V was trimmed by 3 bases and J by 5 bases, leaving 14 bases between them. The CDR3 has 14 amino acids. Germline CDR1 is MDHEN and CDR2 is SYDVKM. The CDR3 sequence: CASSLAGALDEQYV. The CDR3 region has the DNA TGTGCCAGCAGTTTGGCGGGGGCGCTTGACGAGCAGTACGTC.

V usage is TRBV4-2 and J usage is TRBJ1-1; no clear D. V lost 1 base to trimming and J lost 1 base, with 7 bases between them. Germline V gives CDR1 LGHNA, CDR2 YNFKEQ. The CDR3 covers 14 residues. As DNA, the CDR3 is TGTGCCAGCAGCCAAGTAGGAGGGAACACTGAAGCTTTCTTT. Protein: CASSQVGGNTEAFF.

This rearrangement joins TRBV7-2 to TRBJ2-7, with 7 bases matching TRBD2. The V gene end was trimmed by 0 bases and the J gene end by 3 bases; junction bases not matched to a gene: 11. The CDR3 runs to 17 residues. The germline CDR1 and CDR2 sequences are SGHTA and FQGNSA. The CDR3, as DNA: TGTGCCAGCAGCTTAGCGAGGGGAGGGACGGGGATCTACGAGCAGTACTTC. This sequence encodes CASSLARGGTGIYEQYF.

This chain uses TRBV13 with TRBJ1-4; 8 nucleotides match TRBD1. V shed 4 bases and J 4 bases; nucleotides not matched to a gene: 5. Looked up from germline, CDR1 is PRHDT and CDR2 is FYEKMQ (reference sequence). The CDR3 is 15 residues long. The CDR3 loop is CASSSGQGLNEKLFF. The CDR3 DNA follows: TGTGCCAGCAGCTCCGGACAGGGCCTTAATGAAAAACTGTTTTTT.